Following are 16 T cell receptor beta chains from one sample sequenced in a study of shared clonotypes between healthy human individuals. Terminally differentiated effector memory CD45RA+ cells were excluded by CCR7 positive selection of CD45RO-negative cells. Data came from immunoSEQ multiplex PCR; TCRdb stores just in-frame clones and leaves some out. The data show millions of clones, less than 95% seen once. The sequencing input was naive CD8+ T cells sorted from blood. The origin of the receptors is a man younger than 35 in good health.

The chain combines TRBV6-1 with TRBJ1-2; D call uncertain. This CDR3 is 14 amino acids long. Trimming pared 4 bases from V and 8 bases from J, leaving 17 bases between. CDR1 and CDR2 (germline): MNHNS, SASEGT. This chain's CDR3 is CASSGTEGMRGYTF. The CDR3 DNA is TGTGCCAGCAGTGGGACGGAGGGTATGAGGGGCTACACCTTC.

J is TRBJ2-7 and V is TRBV7-2; 8 positions agree with TRBD1. Germline-derived CDR1 and CDR2 are SGHTA and FQGNSA. V lost 5 bases and J lost 2; bases outside the gene matches: 8. This CDR3 comprises 15 residues. The CDR3 loop is CASSPGTGGPYEQYF. DNA for the CDR3: TGTGCCAGCAGCCCCGGGACAGGTGGCCCCTACGAGCAGTACTTC.

For the CDR3, the DNA is TGTGCCAGCAGCCTCCGGGACTTACCCGTCTACGAGCAGTACTTC. Amino acid sequence: CASSLRDLPVYEQYF. The chain links TRBV9 to TRBJ2-7, with D perhaps matching TRBD2 (6 bases). Trimming took off 4 bases at V and 3 bases at J, with 17 bases between the two ends. The CDR3 contains 15 residues. The germline gives CDR1 SGDLS, CDR2 YYNGEE.

V and J are TRBV27 and TRBJ1-1; 7 positions match TRBD1. Germline CDR1 reads MNHEY; CDR2 reads SMNVEV (reference sequence). V was pared by 7 bases and J by 8 bases, with 13 bases of the junction left unmatched. This CDR3 comprises 14 residues. In DNA, the CDR3 is TGTGCCAGCACCCTGAGAGGGGGCGATTCCGAAGCTTTCTTT. Translating it yields CASTLRGGDSEAFF.

This chain links TRBV14 with TRBJ2-7; no reliable D call. Trimming shortened V by 4 bases and J by 1 base, and 17 bases separated the two germline ends. Germline loops: CDR1 SGHDN, CDR2 FVKESK. The CDR3 has 16 amino acids. The CDR3 is CASSPLTSETSYEQYF. Here the CDR3 DNA reads TGTGCCAGCAGCCCGCTGACCTCAGAAACTTCCTACGAGCAGTACTTC.

The CDR3 here is CASSLDNDYEQYF. The DNA of the CDR3 is TGTGCCAGCAGCTTAGATAACGACTACGAGCAGTACTTC. The chain joins TRBV7-2 to TRBJ2-7; D is ambiguous. V was trimmed by 1 base and J by 3 bases, leaving 7 bases between them. The CDR3 has 13 residues. Per the germline V gene, CDR1 is SGHTA and CDR2 is FQGNSA. Together with reference TRBV7-2 and TRBJ2-7, the CDR3 gives the full variable domain: GAGVSQSPSNKVTEKGKDVELRCDPISGHTALYWYRQSLGQGLEFLIYFQGNSAPDKSGLPSDRFSAERTGGSVSTLTIQRTQQEDSAVYLCASSLDNDYEQYFGPGTRLTVT.

The V and J genes are TRBV7-8 and TRBJ2-2, with TRBD1 matching over 7 bases. V was pared by 5 bases and J by 0 bases, with 12 bases of the junction left unmatched. CDR1 is SGHVS, CDR2 FQNEAQ, per germline. This CDR3 is built from 18 residues. CDR3 amino acids: CASSLGYIGTANTGELFF. The CDR3 nucleotides read TGTGCCAGCAGCCTTGGGTACATCGGGACAGCGAACACCGGGGAGCTGTTTTTT.

Remarks on this clone: Other DNA sequences within the sample encode an identical CDR3. The chain employs TRBV20-1 and TRBJ2-7; TRBD1 or TRBD2 may be the D gene (5 bases each). The V end was cut by 5 bases, the J end by 3 bases, with 8 bases between. This CDR3 has 11 residues. The germline CDR1 and CDR2 sequences are DFQATT and SNEGSKA (reference sequence). The CDR3 bases are TGCAGTGCTTGGGACGGCTACGAGCAGTACTTC. Translated: CSAWDGYEQYF.

The chain recombines TRBV4-1 with TRBJ2-1; TRBD2 aligns across 11 bases. Germline CDR1 reads MGHRA; CDR2 reads YSYEKL. The J segment lost 4 bases and the V segment lost 4 bases, leaving 6 bases of the junction unmatched. The CDR3 spans 16 residues. The CDR3 sequence is CASSPVAGGLYNEQFF. DNA for the CDR3: TGCGCCAGCAGCCCGGTAGCGGGGGGGCTTTACAATGAGCAGTTCTTC.

This chain links TRBV19 with TRBJ2-6; D gene ambiguous. The CDR3 loop spans 14 amino acids. The ends were cut back, 3 bases at V and 0 bases at J, with 3 bases in the middle. Germline V gene sequence: CDR1 LNHDA, CDR2 SQIVND (reference sequence). The CDR3 sequence: CASSMYSGANVLTF. The CDR3, as DNA: TGTGCCAGTAGTATGTACTCTGGGGCCAACGTCCTGACTTTC.

This chain uses TRBV5-3 with TRBJ1-4; D gene ambiguous. TRBV5-3 falls under the ORF class, with uncertain function. This CDR3 region has 15 residues. V was cut by 3 bases and J by 0 bases, with 9 bases left in between. CDR3 loop: CARSSRGATNEKLFF. CDR3 nucleotide sequence: TGTGCCAGAAGCTCCCGGGGTGCAACTAATGAAAAACTGTTTTTT.

This clone showed up just once. The sample carries other DNA sequences with the same CDR3. V and J are TRBV6-6 and TRBJ2-1; TRBD2 matches at 9 bases. The junction had 5 bases not matched to a gene; V was cut back by 5 bases and J by 6 bases. Germline CDR1 is MNHNY and CDR2 is SVGAGI (reference sequence). The length of the CDR3 is 14 residues. The CDR3 reads CASSLAGGPNEQFF. In DNA, the CDR3 is TGTGCCAGCAGTCTTGCGGGAGGGCCCAATGAGCAGTTCTTC.

This clone showed up just once. The V call is TRBV4-3, the J call TRBJ2-3, with D perhaps TRBD1 (6 bases). Trimming pared 4 bases from V and 2 bases from J, leaving 16 bases between. The CDR3 is 16 residues long. CDR1 and CDR2 (germline): LGHNA, YSLEER. The CDR3 DNA reads TGCGCCAGCAGCCTCTCCCAGGGGCCTTTCACAGATACGCAGTATTTT. Amino acids: CASSLSQGPFTDTQYF.

The rearrangement uses TRBV6-5 and TRBJ1-5; TRBD1 matches 7 bases. The germline CDR1 and CDR2 sequences are MNHEY and SVGAGI. The length of the CDR3 is 15 residues. Germline trimming cut 8 bases from V and 0 bases from J; bases unmatched to any gene: 7. CDR3 nucleotides: TGTGCCAGCCGAGGAGGGGGCCATAGCAATCAGCCCCAGCATTTT. Amino acid sequence: CASRGGGHSNQPQHF.

The chain couples TRBV19 to TRBJ2-7, with D maybe TRBD2 (6 bases). Germline CDR1 LNHDA, CDR2 SQIVND (reference sequence). This CDR3 contains 14 residues. Trimming took off 4 bases at V and 5 bases at J, with 15 bases between the two ends. The CDR3 DNA follows: TGTGCCAGTAGTACCGATATGTGGGGGGACGAGCAGTACTTC. It translates to CASSTDMWGDEQYF.

The rearrangement links TRBV7-8 to TRBJ2-7; D gene unclear. The germline CDR1 and CDR2 sequences are SGHVS and FQNEAQ. Trimming stripped 0 bases from V and 4 bases from J, with 10 bases between. The CDR3 consists of 14 residues. CDR3 in DNA: TGTGCCAGCAGCTTAGCGCCAGACACTTACGAGCAGTACTTC. Amino acids: CASSLAPDTYEQYF.